This T cell receptor beta chain was identified in a study of T cell repertoires in ileal Crohn's disease. Included were adult ileal or ileocolonic Crohn's patients indicated for ileocolonic resection. Whole-study findings and limits: Sorted CD8 T cells held more high-frequency clones than CD4. Clonal expansions were more frequent in active smokers than non-smokers at surgery.

J was trimmed by 3 bases and V by 6 bases; bases with no gene match: 8. There are 15 residues in the CDR3. CDR1 and CDR2 (germline): MNHNS, SASEGT. Repertoires were generated with immunoSEQ multiplex PCR, while TCRdb's copy carries only in-frame clones and drops some. The table shows about 16,000 clones, with around two thirds occurring only once. In regard to this clone: What it binds is unknown.

Specimen: ileal tissue. This chain connects TRBV6-1 to TRBJ2-7, with TRBD1 matching 10 bases. The receptor was isolated from an adult with Crohn's disease. The CDR3 protein is CASRARDRGGYEQYF. For the CDR3, the DNA is TGTGCCAGCAGGGCCCGGGACAGGGGTGGCTACGAGCAGTACTTC.